Following are 25 T cell receptor beta chains from one sample sequenced in a study of beta chain features in type 1 diabetes. The isolated RNA, all of it, was reverse transcribed, so expressed TCRB transcripts were what got sequenced. Sequencing used immunoSEQ multiplex PCR; TCRdb keeps in-frame clones, though not all of them. The sample holds some 900,000 clones, about 17% seen once. Sequencing was done on a sample of naive CD4+ T cells from blood. The origin of the receptors is a woman in her late teens or twenties in good health.

The J gene is TRBJ2-5, the V gene TRBV15; unclear D gene. This CDR3 is 12 amino acids long. The germline gives CDR1 LNHNV, CDR2 YYDKDF (reference sequence). Trimming took 4 bases from V and 2 from J, leaving 5 bases between them. The CDR3 coding sequence is TGTGCCACCAGCAAACAGCAAGAGACCCAGTACTTC. It specifies CATSKQQETQYF.

The DNA for the CDR3 is TGTGCCAGCTCACCTTCGAGGGATGCCCACGAGCAGTACTTC. Translated: CASSPSRDAHEQYF. The V gene is TRBV18, the J gene TRBJ2-7; D possibly corresponds to TRBD2 (5 bases). This CDR3 comprises 14 residues. Germline V lookup: CDR1 KGHSH, CDR2 LQKENI. The V end lost 3 bases, the J end lost 5 bases, and 14 bases lay between the germline ends.

The rearrangement uses TRBV7-2 and TRBJ2-3; D is uncertain. V gave up 3 bases and J gave up 2 bases, with 12 bases separating them. Germline loops: CDR1 SGHTA, CDR2 FQGNSA. The CDR3 loop spans 15 amino acids. In DNA form, the CDR3 reads TGTGCCAGCAGCTTTGGGTCAGTACTCACAGATACGCAGTATTTT. This gives the protein CASSFGSVLTDTQYF.

V is TRBV7-2 and J is TRBJ2-7; D is undetermined. The CDR3 has 12 residues. Germline values: CDR1 SGHTA, CDR2 FQGNSA. Trimming left V 5 bases short and J 2 bases short, with 7 bases between. This CDR3 is CASSKPTYEQYF. The CDR3 DNA sequence: TGTGCCAGCAGCAAACCGACCTACGAGCAGTACTTC.

This clone was seen more than once but under ten times. The chain employs TRBV21-1 and TRBJ2-5. TRBV21-1 is a recognized pseudogene. CDR3 length: 13 residues. The CDR3 coding sequence is TGTGCCAGCAGCAAAGTGGACGAAGAGACCCAGTACTTC. Protein sequence: CASSKVDEETQYF.

This clone was found a few times. This chain links TRBV7-9 with TRBJ1-2, with no clear D. This CDR3 is 14 amino acids long. Germline V gene sequence: CDR1 SEHNR, CDR2 FQNEAQ (reference sequence). V lost 3 bases and J 5 bases, leaving 13 bases between the germline ends. The CDR3 is CASSFGLREYGYTF. The CDR3 coding sequence is TGTGCCAGCAGCTTCGGACTTAGGGAGTATGGCTACACCTTC.

J is TRBJ2-4 and V is TRBV15, with a weak D call TRBD2 (6 bases). This CDR3 comprises 17 residues. CDR1 is LNHNV and CDR2 is YYDKDF in the germline V gene (reference sequence). V shed 3 bases and J shed 3 bases, with 18 bases lying between them. The CDR3 loop is CATSSGGVGVGKNIQYF. In DNA, the CDR3 is TGTGCCACCAGCAGTGGCGGGGTAGGGGTGGGCAAAAACATTCAGTACTTC.

The gene calls are TRBV5-6 and TRBJ2-7; maybe TRBD2 (5 bases). Germline CDR1 is SGHDT and CDR2 is YYEEEE. The CDR3 loop spans 14 amino acids. Trimming took 4 bases from V and 5 from J, leaving 16 bases between them. The CDR3 DNA is TGTGCCAGCAGCGAGGGTTTTTTCTACCACGAGCAGTACTTC. Translating gives CASSEGFFYHEQYF.

Turning to this clone: One junction end disagrees with the germline gene, perhaps due to a read error. The genes are TRBV4-1 and TRBJ2-1; D not certain. Germline V CDR1 and CDR2: MGHRA, YSYEKL. This CDR3 is built from 11 residues. The CDR3 reads CASSQGREQFF. The CDR3 DNA is TGTGCCAGCAGCCAAGGTAGAGAGCAGTTCTTC.

This clone was seen a handful of times. The chain is built from TRBV4-2 and TRBJ2-2; D unresolved. V was trimmed by 0 bases and J by 6 bases, leaving 8 bases between them. There are 14 residues in the CDR3. Germline V gives CDR1 LGHNA, CDR2 YNFKEQ. The CDR3 DNA reads as TGTGCCAGCAGCCAAGATAGGAGCGCCGGGGAGCTGTTTTTT. Translation: CASSQDRSAGELFF.

This clone was observed a few times. The V gene is TRBV29-1, the J gene TRBJ1-1; the D gene is possibly TRBD1 (5 bases). CDR3 size: 13 residues. The V gene's germline CDR1 is SQVTM and CDR2 ANQGSEA. With 6 bases removed from V and 0 bases from J, the gap between germline ends came to 11 bases. CDR3 sequence reads: CSVGRGVNTEAFF. DNA for the CDR3: TGCAGCGTAGGCCGGGGGGTGAACACTGAAGCTTTCTTT.

This clone turned up a few times. The chain recombines TRBV4-2 with TRBJ2-1; D not certain. Germline CDR1 LGHNA, CDR2 YNFKEQ. This CDR3 comprises 15 residues. The germline V and J ends were trimmed by 7 bases and 2 bases, with 15 bases remaining between them. The CDR3 DNA reads as TGTGCCAGCACCCCGTTACGTCACACCTACAATGAGCAGTTCTTC. Translated: CASTPLRHTYNEQFF.

This clone was seen a few times. This CDR3 is CASSPPGGRDLTYEQYF. The DNA for the CDR3 is TGTGCCAGCAGTCCTCCGGGGGGACGGGACTTAACCTACGAGCAGTACTTC. The rearrangement uses TRBV13 and TRBJ2-7; 7 nucleotides agree with TRBD2. V gave up 6 bases and J gave up 2 bases; unmatched junction bases: 16. CDR1 and CDR2 (germline): PRHDT, FYEKMQ (reference sequence). This CDR3 spans 17 amino acids.

In this sample, this clone turned up a few times. The chain is built from TRBV4-2 and TRBJ1-4; possible D gene TRBD1, 5 bases. The V and J ends lost 0 bases and 8 bases respectively, with 16 bases between them. The CDR3 loop spans 16 amino acids. Germline V CDR1 and CDR2: LGHNA, YNFKEQ. CDR3 nucleotides: TGTGCCAGCAGCCAAGATGGGACGCTAGGTAACGAAAAACTGTTTTTT. Amino acid sequence: CASSQDGTLGNEKLFF.

This clone has more than one count but fewer than ten. CDR3 coding DNA: TGTGCCAGCAGCGACGGGGACAGGGGGCGCAGGGTCTATGGCTACACCTTC. Protein product: CASSDGDRGRRVYGYTF. The rearrangement joins TRBV5-6 to TRBJ1-2; 12 bases are shared with TRBD1. With V trimmed by 4 bases and J by 4 bases, 11 bases remained unmatched. Germline assignment: CDR1 SGHDT and CDR2 YYEEEE. The CDR3 contains 17 residues.

This chain's CDR3 is CASRPGLAGFLNEQFF. As DNA, the CDR3 is TGCGCCAGCAGGCCGGGACTAGCGGGTTTTTTGAATGAGCAGTTCTTC. This chain joins TRBV10-2 and TRBJ2-1, with 12 bases aligning to TRBD2. In germline, CDR1 is WSHSY, CDR2 SAAADI. The V gene end was trimmed by 6 bases and the J gene end by 7 bases; junction bases not matched to a gene: 10. The CDR3 consists of 16 residues.

The table lists this clone with a few counts. V and J are TRBV11-2 and TRBJ2-3; unclear D gene. CDR1 and CDR2 (germline): SGHAT, FQNNGV. The CDR3 contains 16 residues. Trimming stripped 5 bases from V and 7 bases from J, with 22 bases between. CDR3: CASSMTGSLKPYTQYF. As DNA, the CDR3 is TGTGCCAGCAGCATGACCGGGTCCCTAAAACCTTATACGCAGTATTTT.

The chain links TRBV7-2 to TRBJ2-7; 7 bases match TRBD1. This CDR3 contains 14 residues. The junction had 5 bases not matched to a gene; V was cut back by 3 bases and J by 3 bases. Germline V gene data show CDR1 as SGHTA and CDR2 as FQGNSA. The CDR3 bases are TGTGCCAGCAGCTTCACTCGGACAGGCTACGAGCAGTACTTC. Translated, it gives CASSFTRTGYEQYF.

The CDR3 sequence: CASSLSESQPQHF. CDR3 DNA sequence: TGTGCCAGCAGTTTATCCGAGAGTCAGCCCCAGCATTTT. The chain joins TRBV27 to TRBJ1-5; D is ambiguous. The germline V gene encodes CDR1 MNHEY and CDR2 SMNVEV (reference sequence). Trimming took off 0 bases at V and 6 bases at J, with 6 bases between the two ends. The CDR3 covers 13 residues.

The chain combines TRBV29-1 with TRBJ2-3; 7 bases are shared with TRBD1. Losses at the gene ends were 4 bases for V and 2 bases for J; bases not matched to a gene: 3. The germline CDR1 and CDR2 sequences are SQVTM and ANQGSEA. The CDR3 length is 13 residues. DNA for the CDR3: TGCAGCGTTGCGGGACAGTCCACAGATACGCAGTATTTT. It yields the protein CSVAGQSTDTQYF.

The chain couples TRBV7-8 to TRBJ2-3; D possibly corresponds to TRBD2 (5 bases). The CDR3 has 15 amino acids. Germline lookup yields CDR1 SGHVS and CDR2 FQNEAQ. Trimming cost V 1 base and J 3 bases, with 11 bases left between them. CDR3 DNA sequence: TGTGCCAGCAGCTTAGTCGGCGGGTTTACAGATACGCAGTATTTT. Translating gives CASSLVGGFTDTQYF.

The CDR3 loop reads CASSFQSGTGELFF. The CDR3 DNA follows: TGTGCCAGCAGCTTCCAGTCCGGGACCGGGGAGCTGTTTTTT. The chain has TRBV5-4 and TRBJ2-2; D call uncertain. Germline CDR1 reads SGHNT; CDR2 reads YYREEE (reference sequence). The germline V and J ends were trimmed by 2 bases and 5 bases, with 10 bases remaining between them. The CDR3 loop spans 14 amino acids.

V gene TRBV18 combines with J gene TRBJ1-5, with 8 bases fitting TRBD1. Germline V CDR1 and CDR2: KGHSH, LQKENI. This CDR3 is built from 16 residues. J lost 7 bases, V lost 3 bases, and 11 bases had no gene match. CDR3 DNA sequence: TGTGCCAGCTCACCCGGGCCCGACAGGGGTATGCAGCCCCAGCATTTT. Translation gives CASSPGPDRGMQPQHF.

The chain's CDR3 is CASSLGGARREQYF. DNA for the CDR3: TGTGCCAGCAGCTTGGGGGGGGCGAGGCGCGAGCAGTACTTC. The chain carries TRBV5-4 and TRBJ2-7, with D possibly called TRBD1 or TRBD2 (6 bases each). Trimming removed 0 bases from V and 6 bases from J, with 13 bases in between. The length of the CDR3 is 14 residues. CDR1 and CDR2 from the germline V gene are SGHNT and YYREEE (reference sequence).

The V call is TRBV27, the J call TRBJ2-6; perhaps TRBD1 as D (7 bases). The germline V gene has CDR1 MNHEY and CDR2 SMNVEV (reference sequence). V shed 6 bases and J shed 0 bases, with 15 bases lying between them. This CDR3 is 17 amino acids long. The CDR3 DNA sequence: TGTGCCAGCAGACCAGGGGGGTTCGGCTCTGGGGCCAACGTCCTGACTTTC. As protein: CASRPGGFGSGANVLTF.